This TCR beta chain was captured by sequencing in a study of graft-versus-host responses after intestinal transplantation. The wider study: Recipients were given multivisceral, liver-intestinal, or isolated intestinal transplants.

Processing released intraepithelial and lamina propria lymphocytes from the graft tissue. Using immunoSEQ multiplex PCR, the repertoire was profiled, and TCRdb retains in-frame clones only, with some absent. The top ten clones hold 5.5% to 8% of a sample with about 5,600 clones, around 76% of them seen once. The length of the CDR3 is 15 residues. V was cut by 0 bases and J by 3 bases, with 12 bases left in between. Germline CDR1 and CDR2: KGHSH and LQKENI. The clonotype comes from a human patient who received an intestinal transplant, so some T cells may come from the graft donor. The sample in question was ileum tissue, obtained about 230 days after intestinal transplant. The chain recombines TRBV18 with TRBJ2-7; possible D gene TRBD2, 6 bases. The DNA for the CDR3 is TGTGCCAGCTCACCACCGGGAGGTCAGGTCTACGAGCAGTACTTC. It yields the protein CASSPPGGQVYEQYF.